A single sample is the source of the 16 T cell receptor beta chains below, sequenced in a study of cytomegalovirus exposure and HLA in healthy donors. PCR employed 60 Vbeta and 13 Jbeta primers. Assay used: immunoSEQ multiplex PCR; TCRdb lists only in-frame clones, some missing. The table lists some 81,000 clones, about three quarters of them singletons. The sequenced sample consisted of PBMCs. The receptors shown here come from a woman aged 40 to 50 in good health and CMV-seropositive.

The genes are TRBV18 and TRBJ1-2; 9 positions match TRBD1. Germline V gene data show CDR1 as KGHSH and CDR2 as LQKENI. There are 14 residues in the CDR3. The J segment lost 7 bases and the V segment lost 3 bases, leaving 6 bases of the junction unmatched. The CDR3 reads CASSPGDRAAGYTF. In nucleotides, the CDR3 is TGTGCCAGCTCACCGGGGGACAGGGCGGCTGGCTACACCTTC.

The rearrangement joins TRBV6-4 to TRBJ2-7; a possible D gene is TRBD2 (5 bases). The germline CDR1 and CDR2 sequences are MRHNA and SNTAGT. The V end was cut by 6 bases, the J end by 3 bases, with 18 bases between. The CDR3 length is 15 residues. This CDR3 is CASRELDFSVYEQYF. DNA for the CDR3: TGTGCCAGCAGAGAACTAGATTTTTCGGTCTACGAGCAGTACTTC.

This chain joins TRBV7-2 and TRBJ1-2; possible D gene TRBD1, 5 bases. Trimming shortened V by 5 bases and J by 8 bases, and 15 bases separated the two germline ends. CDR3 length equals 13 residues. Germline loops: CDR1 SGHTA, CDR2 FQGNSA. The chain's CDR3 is CASSPGALGGYTF. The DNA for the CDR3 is TGTGCCAGCAGCCCTGGGGCTCTGGGGGGCTACACCTTC.

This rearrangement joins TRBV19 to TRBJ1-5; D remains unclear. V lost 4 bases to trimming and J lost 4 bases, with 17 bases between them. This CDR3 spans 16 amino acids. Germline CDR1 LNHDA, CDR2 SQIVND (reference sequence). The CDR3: CASSSRKGRTNQPQHF. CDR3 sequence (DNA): TGTGCCAGTAGTAGCCGCAAAGGCAGGACTAATCAGCCCCAGCATTTT. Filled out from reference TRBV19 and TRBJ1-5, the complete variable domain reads DGGITQSPKYLFRKEGQNVTLSCEQNLNHDAMYWYRQDPGQGLRLIYYSQIVNDFQKGDIAEGYSVSREKKESFPLTVTSAQKNPTAFYLCASSSRKGRTNQPQHFGDGTRLSIL.

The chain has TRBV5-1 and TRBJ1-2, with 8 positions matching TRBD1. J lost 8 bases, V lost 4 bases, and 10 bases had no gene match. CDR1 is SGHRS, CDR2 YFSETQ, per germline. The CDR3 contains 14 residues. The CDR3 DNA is TGCGCCAGCAGCCCGGACAGGGATGGGAGGGGCTACACCTTC. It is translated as CASSPDRDGRGYTF.

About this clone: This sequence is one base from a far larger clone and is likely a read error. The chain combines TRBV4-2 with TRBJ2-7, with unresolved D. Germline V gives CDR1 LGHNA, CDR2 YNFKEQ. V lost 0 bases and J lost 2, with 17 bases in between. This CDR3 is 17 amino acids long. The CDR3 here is CASSQDVSTFPPYEQYF. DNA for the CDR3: TGTGCCAGCAGCCAAGATGTTAGTACTTTTCCCCCCTACGAGCAGTACTTC.

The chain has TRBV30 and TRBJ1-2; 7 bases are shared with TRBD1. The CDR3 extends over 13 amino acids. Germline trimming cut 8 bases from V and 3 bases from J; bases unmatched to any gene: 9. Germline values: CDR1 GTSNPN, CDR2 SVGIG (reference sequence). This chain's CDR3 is CARDSPNHYGYTF. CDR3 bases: TGTGCCAGGGACAGCCCGAATCACTATGGCTACACCTTC. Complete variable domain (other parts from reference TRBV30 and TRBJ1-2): SQTIHQWPATLVQPVGSPLSLECTVEGTSNPNLYWYRQAAGRGLQLLFYSVGIGQISSEVPQNLSASRPQDRQFILSSKKLLLSDSGFYLCARDSPNHYGYTFGSGTRLTVV.

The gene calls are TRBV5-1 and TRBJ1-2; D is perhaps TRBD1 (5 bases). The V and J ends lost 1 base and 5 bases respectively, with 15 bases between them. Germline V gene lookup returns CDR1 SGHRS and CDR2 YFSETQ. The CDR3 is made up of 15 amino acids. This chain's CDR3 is CASSLLQGSRYGYTF. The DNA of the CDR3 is TGCGCCAGCAGCTTGTTGCAGGGTAGCAGGTATGGCTACACCTTC.

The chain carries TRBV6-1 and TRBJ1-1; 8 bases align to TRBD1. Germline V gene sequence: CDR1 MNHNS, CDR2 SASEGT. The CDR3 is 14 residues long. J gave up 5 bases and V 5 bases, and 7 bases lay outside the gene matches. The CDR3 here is CASSRGQGDTEAFF. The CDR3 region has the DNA TGTGCCAGCAGTAGAGGACAGGGAGATACTGAAGCTTTCTTT.

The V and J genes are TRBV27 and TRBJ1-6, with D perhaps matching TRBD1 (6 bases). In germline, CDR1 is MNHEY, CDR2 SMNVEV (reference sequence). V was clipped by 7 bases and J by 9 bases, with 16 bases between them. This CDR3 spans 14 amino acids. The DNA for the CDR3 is TGTGCCAGCAACGGGTTACAGGGCACTTCACCCCTCCACTTT. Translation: CASNGLQGTSPLHF.

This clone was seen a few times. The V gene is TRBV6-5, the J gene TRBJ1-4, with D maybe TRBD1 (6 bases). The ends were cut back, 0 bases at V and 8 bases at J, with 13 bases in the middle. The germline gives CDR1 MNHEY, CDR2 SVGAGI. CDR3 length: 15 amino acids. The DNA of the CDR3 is TGTGCCAGCAGTTACTCGACACAGGGAAGGGAAAAACTGTTTTTT. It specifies CASSYSTQGREKLFF.

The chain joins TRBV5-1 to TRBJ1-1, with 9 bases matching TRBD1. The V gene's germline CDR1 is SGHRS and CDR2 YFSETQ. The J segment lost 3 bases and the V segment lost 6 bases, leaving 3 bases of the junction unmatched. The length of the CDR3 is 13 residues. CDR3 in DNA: TGCGCCAGCAAACAGGGGGCGGACACTGAAGCTTTCTTT. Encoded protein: CASKQGADTEAFF.

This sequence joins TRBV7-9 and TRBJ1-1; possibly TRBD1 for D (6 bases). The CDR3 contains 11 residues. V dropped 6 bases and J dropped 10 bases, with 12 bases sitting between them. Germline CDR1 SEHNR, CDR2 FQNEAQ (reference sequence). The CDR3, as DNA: TGTGCCAGCAGTTCCGGGACAAGAGCTTTCTTT. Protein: CASSSGTRAFF.

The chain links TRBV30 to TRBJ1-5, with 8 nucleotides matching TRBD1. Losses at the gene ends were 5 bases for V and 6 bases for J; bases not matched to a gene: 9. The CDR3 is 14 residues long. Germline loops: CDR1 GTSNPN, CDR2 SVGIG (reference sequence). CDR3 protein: CAWVEQGAGQPQHF. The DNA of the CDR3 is TGTGCCTGGGTTGAGCAGGGGGCAGGTCAGCCCCAGCATTTT.

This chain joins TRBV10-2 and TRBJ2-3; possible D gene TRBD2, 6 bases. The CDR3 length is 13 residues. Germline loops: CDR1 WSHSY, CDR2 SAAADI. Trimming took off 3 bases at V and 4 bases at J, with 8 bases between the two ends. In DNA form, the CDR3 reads TGCGCCAGCAGTGACGGGGGAGCAGATACGCAGTATTTT. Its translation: CASSDGGADTQYF.

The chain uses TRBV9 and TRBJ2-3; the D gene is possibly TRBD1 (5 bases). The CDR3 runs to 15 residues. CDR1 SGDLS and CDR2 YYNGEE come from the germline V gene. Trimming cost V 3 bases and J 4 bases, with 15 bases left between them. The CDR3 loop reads CASSAFQGSADTQYF. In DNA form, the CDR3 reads TGTGCCAGCAGCGCCTTCCAGGGATCCGCAGATACGCAGTATTTT.